The rows below give T cell receptor beta chains drawn from one sample of a study of OX40 agonist ivuxolimab in advanced cancers. Generated by immunoSEQ multiplex PCR, the TCRdb table keeps only in-frame clones and is missing some. The table has about 55,000 clones, around 86% seen once. Here the sequenced sample was CD4+ or CD8+ T cells sorted from blood, taken in a trial of the OX40 agonist ivuxolimab. The receptors come from an adult with an advanced solid tumor such as melanoma, head and neck, liver or kidney cancer. Each CDR3 is given with its conserved first and last residue. Each record gives: CDR3 protein, CDR3 DNA, J gene, clone size, D gene, V gene. D genes are given only for firm matches. Not all rows give a size; the values are once, few, many and, for expanded clones, a class.

CDR3aa: CASSPPGQGALEQFF
CDR3nt: TGTGCCAGCTCACCACCGGGACAGGGGGCTCTGGAGCAGTTCTTC
j_gene: TRBJ2-1
abundance: .
d_gene: TRBD1
v_gene: TRBV18

CDR3aa: CASSRTGTDTQYF
CDR3nt: TGTGCCAGCAGTCGCACTGGCACAGATACGCAGTATTTT
j_gene: TRBJ2-3
abundance: .
d_gene: .
v_gene: TRBV7-6

CDR3aa: CATSRWAVVTDTQYF
CDR3nt: TGTGCCACCAGCAGATGGGCGGTAGTAACAGATACGCAGTATTTT
j_gene: TRBJ2-3
abundance: .
d_gene: .
v_gene: TRBV15

CDR3aa: CASSLWDTEAFF
CDR3nt: TGTGCCAGCAGCTTGTGGGACACTGAAGCTTTCTTT
j_gene: TRBJ1-1
abundance: .
d_gene: .
v_gene: TRBV5-3

CDR3aa: CASSSAWPGGYTF
CDR3nt: TGTGCCAGCAGCTCGGCCTGGCCTGGAGGCTACACCTTC
j_gene: TRBJ1-2
abundance: .
d_gene: .
v_gene: TRBV11-2

CDR3aa: CASSYSPSSYNEQFF
CDR3nt: TGTGCCAGCAGTTACTCTCCTAGCTCCTACAATGAGCAGTTCTTC
j_gene: TRBJ2-1
abundance: .
d_gene: .
v_gene: TRBV6-5

CDR3aa: CASSFSPGGESETQYF
CDR3nt: TGTGCCAGCAGCTTTTCACCCGGGGGTGAATCGGAGACCCAGTACTTC
j_gene: TRBJ2-5
abundance: .
d_gene: .
v_gene: TRBV7-9

CDR3aa: CASSLAGQTEAFF
CDR3nt: TGTGCCAGCAGCTTAGCAGGACAGACTGAAGCTTTCTTT
j_gene: TRBJ1-1
abundance: few
d_gene: .
v_gene: TRBV7-9

CDR3aa: CASSDPDRDGNIQYF
CDR3nt: TGTGCCAGCAGCGATCCGGACAGGGATGGAAACATTCAGTACTTC
j_gene: TRBJ2-4
abundance: .
d_gene: TRBD1
v_gene: TRBV7-3

CDR3aa: CASSLWRDTRSGYTF
CDR3nt: TGTGCCAGCAGTTTATGGCGGGACACCCGGAGCGGCTACACCTTC
j_gene: TRBJ1-2
abundance: .
d_gene: .
v_gene: TRBV28

CDR3aa: CALTPTHRGEGPEAFF
CDR3nt: TGTGCCCTTACCCCCACTCACAGGGGAGAGGGGCCTGAAGCTTTCTTT
j_gene: TRBJ1-1
abundance: .
d_gene: TRBD1
v_gene: TRBV19

CDR3aa: CASSLGTGIGEQYF
CDR3nt: TGTGCCAGCAGCTTGGGGACAGGAATCGGCGAGCAGTACTTC
j_gene: TRBJ2-7
abundance: once
d_gene: TRBD1
v_gene: TRBV9

CDR3aa: CASSLRADTEAFF
CDR3nt: TGTGCCAGCAGCTTAAGAGCGGACACTGAAGCTTTCTTT
j_gene: TRBJ1-1
abundance: .
d_gene: .
v_gene: TRBV13

CDR3aa: CASSAYPGQGYEQYF
CDR3nt: TGTGCCAGCAGTGCCTATCCGGGACAGGGCTACGAGCAGTACTTC
j_gene: TRBJ2-7
abundance: once
d_gene: TRBD1
v_gene: TRBV6-4

CDR3aa: CASSLDRGFYEQYF
CDR3nt: TGTGCCAGCAGCTTAGATAGGGGGTTCTACGAGCAGTACTTC
j_gene: TRBJ2-7
abundance: .
d_gene: .
v_gene: TRBV11-2

CDR3aa: CASSLVTTGGYEQYF
CDR3nt: TGTGCCAGCAGCTTAGTAACAACGGGAGGGTACGAGCAGTACTTC
j_gene: TRBJ2-7
abundance: .
d_gene: TRBD2
v_gene: TRBV7-9

CDR3aa: CASSLISGSGANVLTF
CDR3nt: TGTGCCAGCAGTTTAATCTCGGGCTCTGGGGCCAACGTCCTGACTTTC
j_gene: TRBJ2-6
abundance: once
d_gene: .
v_gene: TRBV27

CDR3aa: CASSQEGETQYF
CDR3nt: TGTGCCAGCAGCCAAGAGGGCGAGACCCAGTACTTC
j_gene: TRBJ2-5
abundance: once
d_gene: .
v_gene: TRBV4-2

CDR3aa: CATSSAGSIYEQYF
CDR3nt: TGTGCCACCAGCAGCGCTGGGTCTATTTACGAGCAGTACTTC
j_gene: TRBJ2-7
abundance: .
d_gene: .
v_gene: TRBV15

CDR3aa: CASSILQGHNEQFF
CDR3nt: TGTGCCAGCAGCATCCTACAGGGGCACAATGAGCAGTTCTTC
j_gene: TRBJ2-1
abundance: .
d_gene: TRBD1
v_gene: TRBV9

CDR3aa: CASSSEPGQGFFGYTF
CDR3nt: TGTGCCAGCAGCTCAGAGCCGGGACAGGGGTTTTTTGGCTACACCTTC
j_gene: TRBJ1-2
abundance: .
d_gene: TRBD1
v_gene: TRBV7-6

CDR3aa: CSASKVSPLHF
CDR3nt: TGCAGTGCGAGCAAGGTTTCACCCCTCCACTTT
j_gene: TRBJ1-6
abundance: .
d_gene: .
v_gene: TRBV20-1

CDR3aa: CASSPPGQPQHF
CDR3nt: TGTGCCAGCAGCCCCCCGGGACAGCCCCAGCATTTT
j_gene: TRBJ1-5
abundance: once
d_gene: .
v_gene: TRBV28

CDR3aa: CASSQATGLNYGYTF
CDR3nt: TGCGCCAGCAGCCAAGCTACAGGGCTTAACTATGGCTACACCTTC
j_gene: TRBJ1-2
abundance: once
d_gene: .
v_gene: TRBV4-1

CDR3aa: CASSIDNSSGNTIYF
CDR3nt: TGTGCCAGTAGTATTGACAACAGCTCTGGAAACACCATATATTTT
j_gene: TRBJ1-3
abundance: once
d_gene: .
v_gene: TRBV19

CDR3aa: CASSILVTGGQGYEQYF
CDR3nt: TGTGCCAGCAGCATACTAGTAACAGGGGGACAAGGTTACGAGCAGTACTTC
j_gene: TRBJ2-7
abundance: .
d_gene: TRBD1
v_gene: TRBV5-8

CDR3aa: CASSYSSTSIAFF
CDR3nt: TGTGCCAGCAGTTACTCCAGTACATCAATCGCTTTCTTT
j_gene: TRBJ1-1
abundance: .
d_gene: .
v_gene: TRBV6-6

CDR3aa: CASSFEGPNEQFF
CDR3nt: TGCGCCAGCAGCTTCGAAGGACCGAATGAGCAGTTCTTC
j_gene: TRBJ2-1
abundance: .
d_gene: .
v_gene: TRBV5-1

CDR3aa: CASSQFSDEKLFF
CDR3nt: TGCGCCAGCAGCCAGTTCTCCGATGAAAAACTGTTTTTT
j_gene: TRBJ1-4
abundance: .
d_gene: .
v_gene: TRBV4-1

CDR3aa: CASSIDYNEQFF
CDR3nt: TGTGCCAGCAGCATCGACTACAATGAGCAGTTCTTC
j_gene: TRBJ2-1
abundance: .
d_gene: .
v_gene: TRBV11-2